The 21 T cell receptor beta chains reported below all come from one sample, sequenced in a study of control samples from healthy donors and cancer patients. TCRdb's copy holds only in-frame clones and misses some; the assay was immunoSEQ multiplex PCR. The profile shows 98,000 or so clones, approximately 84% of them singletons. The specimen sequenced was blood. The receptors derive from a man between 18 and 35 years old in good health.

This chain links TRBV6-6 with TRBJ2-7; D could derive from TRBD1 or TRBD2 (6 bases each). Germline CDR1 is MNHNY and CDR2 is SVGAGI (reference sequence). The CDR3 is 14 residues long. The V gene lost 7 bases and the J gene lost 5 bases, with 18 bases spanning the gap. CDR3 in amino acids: CASNLGGGHDEQYF. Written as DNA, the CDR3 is TGTGCCAGCAACTTAGGAGGGGGGCACGACGAGCAGTACTTC.

CDR3 in DNA: TGTGCCAGCAGCCAAGGGACCGAATTCGCAGATACGCAGTATTTT. The encoded protein is CASSQGTEFADTQYF. The chain combines TRBV4-2 with TRBJ2-3; no firm D call. Per germline, CDR1 LGHNA and CDR2 YNFKEQ. The CDR3 loop spans 15 amino acids. V was cut by 1 base and J by 4 bases, with 12 bases left in between.

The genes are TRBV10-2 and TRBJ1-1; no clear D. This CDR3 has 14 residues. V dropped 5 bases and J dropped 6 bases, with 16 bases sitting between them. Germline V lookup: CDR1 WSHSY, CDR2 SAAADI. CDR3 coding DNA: TGCGCCAGCAGTCCATCCGGGAGCGCGCCTGAAGCTTTCTTT. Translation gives CASSPSGSAPEAFF.

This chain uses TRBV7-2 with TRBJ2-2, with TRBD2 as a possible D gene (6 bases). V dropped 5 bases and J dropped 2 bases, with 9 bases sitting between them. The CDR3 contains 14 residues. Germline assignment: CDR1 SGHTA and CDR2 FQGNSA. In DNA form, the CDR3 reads TGTGCCAGCAGCATTAGCGGTAACACCGGGGAGCTGTTTTTT. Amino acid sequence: CASSISGNTGELFF.

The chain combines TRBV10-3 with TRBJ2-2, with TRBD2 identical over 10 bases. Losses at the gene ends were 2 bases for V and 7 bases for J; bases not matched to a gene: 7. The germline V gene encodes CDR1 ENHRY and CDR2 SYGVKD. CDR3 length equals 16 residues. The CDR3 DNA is TGTGCCATCAGTGAGGGGAGTAGCGGGGGGATCGGGGAGCTGTTTTTT. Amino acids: CAISEGSSGGIGELFF.

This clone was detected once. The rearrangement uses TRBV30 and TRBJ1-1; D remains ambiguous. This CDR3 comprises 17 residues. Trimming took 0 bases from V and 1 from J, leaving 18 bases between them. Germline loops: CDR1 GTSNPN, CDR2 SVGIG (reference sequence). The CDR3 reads CAWSVPRTRNGNTEAFF. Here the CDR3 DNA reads TGTGCCTGGAGTGTTCCCCGGACCCGAAATGGGAACACTGAAGCTTTCTTT.

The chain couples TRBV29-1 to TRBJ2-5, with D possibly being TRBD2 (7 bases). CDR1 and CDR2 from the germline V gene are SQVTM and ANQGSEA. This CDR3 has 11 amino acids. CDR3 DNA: TGCGGTGGGGGGGCCGGTGAGACCCAGTACTTC. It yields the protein CGGGAGETQYF.

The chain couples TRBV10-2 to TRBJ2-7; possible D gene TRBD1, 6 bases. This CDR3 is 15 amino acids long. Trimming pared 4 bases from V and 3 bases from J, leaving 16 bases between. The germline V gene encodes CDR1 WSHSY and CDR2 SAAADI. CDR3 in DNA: TGCGCCAGCAGTGCACACAGGACAGAGGGCTACGAGCAGTACGTC. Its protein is CASSAHRTEGYEQYV.

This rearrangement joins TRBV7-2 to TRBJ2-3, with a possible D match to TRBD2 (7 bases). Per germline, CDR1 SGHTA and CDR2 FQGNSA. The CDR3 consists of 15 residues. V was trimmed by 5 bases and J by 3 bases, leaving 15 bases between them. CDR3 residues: CASSPRGGGTDTQYF. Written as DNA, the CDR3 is TGTGCCAGCAGCCCCCGAGGGGGGGGGACAGATACGCAGTATTTT.

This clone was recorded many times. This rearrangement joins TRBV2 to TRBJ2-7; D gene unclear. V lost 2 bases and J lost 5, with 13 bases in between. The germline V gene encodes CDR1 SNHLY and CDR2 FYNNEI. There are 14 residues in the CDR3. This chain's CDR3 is CASSESSRSHEQYF. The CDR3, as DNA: TGTGCCAGCAGTGAATCTTCCCGGAGCCACGAGCAGTACTTC.

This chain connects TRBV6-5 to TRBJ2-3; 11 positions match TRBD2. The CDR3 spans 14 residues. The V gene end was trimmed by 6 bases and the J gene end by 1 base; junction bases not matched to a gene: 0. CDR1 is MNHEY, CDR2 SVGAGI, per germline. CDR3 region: CASRTSGGTDTQYF. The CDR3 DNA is TGTGCCAGCAGGACTAGCGGGGGCACAGATACGCAGTATTTT.

CDR3 sequence (DNA): TGCGCCAGCAGCTTGAGGGTTAACACTGAAGCTTTCTTT. It yields the protein CASSLRVNTEAFF. The chain combines TRBV5-1 with TRBJ1-1, with D hard to call. Germline assignment: CDR1 SGHRS and CDR2 YFSETQ. This CDR3 has 13 amino acids. V was shortened by 1 base and J by 2 bases, with 6 bases between the two germline ends.

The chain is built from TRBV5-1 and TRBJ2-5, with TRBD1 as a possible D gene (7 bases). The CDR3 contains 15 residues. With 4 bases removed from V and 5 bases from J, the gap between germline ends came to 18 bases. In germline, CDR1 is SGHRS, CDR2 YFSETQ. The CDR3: CASSALPGGKETQYF. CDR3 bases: TGCGCCAGCAGCGCCCTCCCAGGGGGGAAGGAGACCCAGTACTTC. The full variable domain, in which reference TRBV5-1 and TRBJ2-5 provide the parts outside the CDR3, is KAGVTQTPRYLIKTRGQQVTLSCSPISGHRSVSWYQQTPGQGLQFLFEYFSETQRNKGNFPGRFSGRQFSNSRSEMNVSTLELGDSALYLCASSALPGGKETQYFGPGTRLLVL.

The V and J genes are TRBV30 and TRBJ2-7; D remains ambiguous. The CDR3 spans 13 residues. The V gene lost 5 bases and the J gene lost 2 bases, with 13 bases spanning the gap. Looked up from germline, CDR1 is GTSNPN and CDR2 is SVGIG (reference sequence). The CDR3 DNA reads TGTGCCTGGTCAGGTGGGGTGACCTACGAGCAGTACGTC. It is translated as CAWSGGVTYEQYV.

The CDR3 loop reads CASSEDRGAKNIQYF. In nucleotides, the CDR3 is TGTGCCAGCAGTGAGGACCGAGGTGCCAAAAACATTCAGTACTTC. This chain joins TRBV6-1 and TRBJ2-4; D remains unclear. The germline V gene has CDR1 MNHNS and CDR2 SASEGT. Trimming left V 3 bases short and J 1 base short, with 10 bases between. The CDR3 is 15 amino acids.

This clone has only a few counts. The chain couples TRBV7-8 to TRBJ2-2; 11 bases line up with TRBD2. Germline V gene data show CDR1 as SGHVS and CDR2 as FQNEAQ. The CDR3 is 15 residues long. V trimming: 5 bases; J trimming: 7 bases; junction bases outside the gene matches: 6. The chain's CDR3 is CASSQTSGGNGELFF. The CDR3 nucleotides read TGTGCCAGCAGCCAAACTAGCGGGGGCAACGGGGAGCTGTTTTTT.

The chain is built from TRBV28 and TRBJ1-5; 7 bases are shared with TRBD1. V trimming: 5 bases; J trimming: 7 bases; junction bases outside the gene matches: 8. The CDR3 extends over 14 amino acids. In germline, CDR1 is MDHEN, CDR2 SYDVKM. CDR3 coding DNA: TGTGCCAGCAGTCCAAGACAGGGCTACCAGCCCCAGCATTTT. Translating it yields CASSPRQGYQPQHF.

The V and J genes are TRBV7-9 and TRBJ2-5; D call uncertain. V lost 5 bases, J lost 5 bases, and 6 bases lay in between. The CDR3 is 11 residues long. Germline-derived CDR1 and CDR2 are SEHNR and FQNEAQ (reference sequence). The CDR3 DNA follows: TGTGCCAGCAGCCTGCAGGAGACCCAGTACTTC. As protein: CASSLQETQYF.

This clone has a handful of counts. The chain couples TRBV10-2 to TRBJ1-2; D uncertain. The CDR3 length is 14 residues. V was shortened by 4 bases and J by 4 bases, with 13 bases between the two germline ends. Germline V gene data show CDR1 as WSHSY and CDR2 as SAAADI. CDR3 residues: CASSGAGSFYGYTF. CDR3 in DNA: TGCGCCAGCAGTGGTGCCGGGTCCTTCTATGGCTACACCTTC.

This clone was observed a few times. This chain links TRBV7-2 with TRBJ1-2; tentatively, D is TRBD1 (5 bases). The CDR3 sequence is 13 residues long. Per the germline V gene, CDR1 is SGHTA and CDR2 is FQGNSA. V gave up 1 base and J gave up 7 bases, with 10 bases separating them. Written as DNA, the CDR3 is TGTGCCAGCAGCTTAGGCCAGGGTATTGGCTACACCTTC. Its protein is CASSLGQGIGYTF.

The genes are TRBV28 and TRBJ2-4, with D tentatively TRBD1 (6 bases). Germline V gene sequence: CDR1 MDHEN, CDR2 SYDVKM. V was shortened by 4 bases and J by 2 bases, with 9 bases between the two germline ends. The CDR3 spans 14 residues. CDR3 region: CASSSGTSKNIQYF. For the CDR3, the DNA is TGTGCCAGCAGTTCCGGGACATCCAAAAACATTCAGTACTTC.